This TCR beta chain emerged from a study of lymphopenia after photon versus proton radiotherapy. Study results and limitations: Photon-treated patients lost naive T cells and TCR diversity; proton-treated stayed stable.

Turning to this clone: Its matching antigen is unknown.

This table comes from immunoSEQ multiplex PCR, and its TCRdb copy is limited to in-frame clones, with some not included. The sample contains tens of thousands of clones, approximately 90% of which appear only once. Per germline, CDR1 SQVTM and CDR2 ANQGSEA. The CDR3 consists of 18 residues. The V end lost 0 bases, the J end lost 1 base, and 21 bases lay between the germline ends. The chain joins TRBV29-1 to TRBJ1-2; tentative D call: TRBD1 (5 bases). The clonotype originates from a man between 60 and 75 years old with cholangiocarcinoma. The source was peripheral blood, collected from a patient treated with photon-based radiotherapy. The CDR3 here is CSVEDLSGPQWVNYGYTF. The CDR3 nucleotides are TGCAGCGTTGAAGATCTTTCGGGGCCACAGTGGGTTAACTATGGCTACACCTTC.